A selection of T cell receptor beta chains follows, all from one sample in a study of T cells in Graves' hyperthyroidism and ophthalmopathy. TCRdb re-called the multiplex PCR reads through MiXCR, storing one row per CDR3 protein. The sample lists fewer than 550,000 distinct CDR3 sequences, approximately 15% occurring once. Sequencing input: blood. These receptors came from a young woman with Graves' hyperthyroidism. The CDR3 runs from the conserved cysteine through the conserved F or W. D genes are given only for firm matches. Some rows have no size entry. The others give once, few or many, or a class for an expanded clone.

D gene: .; clone size: .; J gene: TRBJ2-7; V gene: TRBV29-1; CDR3 protein: CSVEVRALGDYEQYF; CDR3 DNA: TGCAGCGTTGAAGTCCGGGCCTTAGGAGACTACGAGCAGTACTTC
D gene: TRBD2; clone size: many; J gene: TRBJ2-1; V gene: TRBV20-1; CDR3 protein: CSATTSGRAGSYNEQFF; CDR3 DNA: TGCAGTGCGACGACTAGCGGGAGGGCCGGATCCTACAATGAGCAGTTCTTC
D gene: .; clone size: few; J gene: TRBJ2-5; V gene: TRBV20-1; CDR3 protein: CSAPIRGAEGTQYF; CDR3 DNA: TGCAGTGCCCCGATCCGGGGCGCTGAGGGGACCCAGTACTTC
D gene: TRBD2; clone size: .; J gene: TRBJ2-5; V gene: TRBV5-1; CDR3 protein: CASSSTSGRGKTQYF; CDR3 DNA: TGCGCCAGCAGCTCGACTAGCGGGCGGGGAAAGACCCAGTACTTC
D gene: TRBD2; clone size: many; J gene: TRBJ2-1; V gene: TRBV6-1; CDR3 protein: CASSEARAGSGGPTYNEQFF; CDR3 DNA: TGTGCCAGCAGTGAAGCCCGGGCGGGTAGCGGGGGACCCACCTACAATGAGCAGTTCTTC
D gene: .; clone size: .; J gene: TRBJ2-4; V gene: TRBV29-1; CDR3 protein: CSVDHANIQYF; CDR3 DNA: TGCAGCGTTGACCATGCAAACATTCAGTACTTC
D gene: .; clone size: many; J gene: TRBJ1-1; V gene: TRBV12-3/TRBV12-4; CDR3 protein: CASTYGTEAFF; CDR3 DNA: TGTGCCAGCACCTATGGCACTGAAGCTTTCTTT
D gene: TRBD2; clone size: .; J gene: TRBJ2-1; V gene: TRBV19; CDR3 protein: CASSLLAGGSSYNEQFF; CDR3 DNA: TGTGCCAGTAGCCTACTAGCGGGGGGGAGCTCCTACAATGAGCAGTTCTTC
D gene: .; clone size: many; J gene: TRBJ2-1; V gene: TRBV20-1; CDR3 protein: CSASSWAPQTNEQFF; CDR3 DNA: TGCAGTGCTAGCTCTTGGGCCCCGCAGACCAATGAGCAGTTCTTC
D gene: .; clone size: many; J gene: TRBJ2-7; V gene: TRBV4-1; CDR3 protein: CASSQPATSSYEQYF; CDR3 DNA: TGCGCCAGCAGCCAACCAGCGACGAGCTCCTACGAGCAGTACTTC
D gene: .; clone size: many; J gene: TRBJ1-5; V gene: TRBV5-1; CDR3 protein: CASSSASNQPQHF; CDR3 DNA: TGCGCCAGCAGCTCAGCCAGCAATCAGCCCCAGCATTTT
D gene: .; clone size: many; J gene: TRBJ2-7; V gene: TRBV6-1; CDR3 protein: CASTAQADTEQYF; CDR3 DNA: TGTGCCAGCACGGCACAGGCGGACACCGAGCAGTACTTC
D gene: TRBD1; clone size: many; J gene: TRBJ2-1; V gene: TRBV28; CDR3 protein: CASSPAGTGDGEQFF; CDR3 DNA: TGTGCCAGCAGCCCGGCCGGGACAGGGGACGGTGAGCAGTTCTTC
D gene: TRBD1; clone size: many; J gene: TRBJ2-6; V gene: TRBV15; CDR3 protein: CATSIQGSGANVLTF; CDR3 DNA: TGTGCCACCAGCATACAGGGGTCTGGGGCCAACGTCCTGACTTTC
D gene: .; clone size: few; J gene: TRBJ2-1; V gene: TRBV5-1; CDR3 protein: CASSLGLVDEQFF; CDR3 DNA: TGCGCCAGCAGCTTGGGGCTAGTGGATGAGCAGTTCTTC
D gene: .; clone size: many; J gene: TRBJ1-1; V gene: TRBV7-3; CDR3 protein: CASSLTPNTEAFF; CDR3 DNA: TGTGCCAGCTCACTGACACCGAACACTGAAGCTTTCTTT
D gene: .; clone size: few; J gene: TRBJ2-1; V gene: TRBV6-2/TRBV6-3; CDR3 protein: CASSPGHLSSYNEQFF; CDR3 DNA: TGTGCCAGCAGTCCGGGACACCTTAGCTCCTACAATGAGCAGTTCTTC
D gene: TRBD1; clone size: many; J gene: TRBJ1-1; V gene: TRBV11-1; CDR3 protein: CASTRGQLVRDTEAFF; CDR3 DNA: TGTGCCAGCACTCGGGGACAGCTCGTTAGGGACACTGAAGCTTTCTTT
D gene: .; clone size: many; J gene: TRBJ2-7; V gene: TRBV5-1; CDR3 protein: CASRREPTYEQYF; CDR3 DNA: TGCGCCAGCAGACGGGAACCAACTTACGAGCAGTACTTC
D gene: .; clone size: many; J gene: TRBJ2-6; V gene: TRBV10-3; CDR3 protein: CAISPTETAGANVLTF; CDR3 DNA: TGTGCCATCAGTCCGACAGAAACGGCTGGGGCCAACGTCCTGACTTTC
D gene: .; clone size: few; J gene: TRBJ2-7; V gene: TRBV25-1; CDR3 protein: CASSGGFEQYF; CDR3 DNA: TGTGCCAGCAGTGGAGGGTTCGAGCAGTACTTC
D gene: .; clone size: many; J gene: TRBJ2-3; V gene: TRBV5-1; CDR3 protein: CASSRGQAGDTQYF; CDR3 DNA: TGCGCCAGCAGCCGGGGACAAGCGGGAGATACGCAGTATTTT
D gene: .; clone size: few; J gene: TRBJ1-1; V gene: TRBV7-3; CDR3 protein: CASSLSPGGNTEAFF; CDR3 DNA: TGTGCCAGCAGCTTATCGCCGGGAGGGAACACTGAAGCTTTCTTT
D gene: .; clone size: .; J gene: TRBJ2-5; V gene: TRBV19; CDR3 protein: CASSDSGRETQYF; CDR3 DNA: TGTGCCAGTAGCGACTCGGGCCGGGAGACCCAGTACTTC
D gene: .; clone size: many; J gene: TRBJ1-1; V gene: TRBV27; CDR3 protein: CASRRTATMNTEAFF; CDR3 DNA: TGTGCCAGCAGGCGCACCGCCACCATGAACACTGAAGCTTTCTTT
D gene: .; clone size: .; J gene: TRBJ1-2; V gene: TRBV20-1; CDR3 protein: CSASRPIPTNYGYTF; CDR3 DNA: TGCAGTGCTAGTCGGCCGATCCCCACGAACTATGGCTACACCTTC
D gene: .; clone size: few; J gene: TRBJ1-6; V gene: TRBV4-3; CDR3 protein: CASSSSTEYNSPLHF; CDR3 DNA: TGCGCCAGCAGCTCATCGACAGAGTATAATTCACCCCTCCACTTT
D gene: .; clone size: many; J gene: TRBJ1-5; V gene: TRBV12-3/TRBV12-4; CDR3 protein: CASRAYWSQPQHF; CDR3 DNA: TGTGCCAGCAGGGCATATTGGTCTCAGCCCCAGCATTTT
D gene: .; clone size: few; J gene: TRBJ1-5; V gene: TRBV5-5; CDR3 protein: CASSLNYGNQPQHF; CDR3 DNA: TGTGCCAGCAGCTTGAATTATGGCAATCAGCCCCAGCATTTT
D gene: .; clone size: many; J gene: TRBJ2-1; V gene: TRBV6-5; CDR3 protein: CASSYGGNEQFF; CDR3 DNA: TGTGCCAGCAGTTACGGGGGCAATGAGCAGTTCTTC
D gene: TRBD2; clone size: .; J gene: TRBJ2-7; V gene: TRBV6-5; CDR3 protein: CASITGTSGSEEQYF; CDR3 DNA: TGTGCCAGCATTACCGGGACTAGCGGGAGTGAGGAGCAGTACTTC
D gene: .; clone size: .; J gene: TRBJ1-2; V gene: TRBV14; CDR3 protein: CASSRGAGDYGYTF; CDR3 DNA: TGTGCCAGCAGCCGGGGGGCAGGGGACTATGGCTACACCTTC
D gene: TRBD1; clone size: many; J gene: TRBJ1-2; V gene: TRBV29-1; CDR3 protein: CSVEASRTGESYGYTF; CDR3 DNA: TGCAGCGTTGAAGCCTCCCGGACAGGGGAGAGCTATGGCTACACCTTC
D gene: .; clone size: few; J gene: TRBJ2-3; V gene: TRBV25-1; CDR3 protein: CASRASDTDTQYF; CDR3 DNA: TGTGCCAGCAGGGCTAGCGACACAGATACGCAGTATTTT
D gene: .; clone size: .; J gene: TRBJ1-2; V gene: TRBV15; CDR3 protein: CATSRDLDGYGYTF; CDR3 DNA: TGTGCCACCAGCAGAGATCTGGACGGCTATGGCTACACCTTC
D gene: TRBD1; clone size: few; J gene: TRBJ1-1; V gene: TRBV7-8; CDR3 protein: CASSFRGQGGTEAFF; CDR3 DNA: TGTGCCAGCAGCTTTAGGGGACAGGGGGGAACTGAAGCTTTCTTT
D gene: .; clone size: many; J gene: TRBJ1-1; V gene: TRBV12-3/TRBV12-4; CDR3 protein: CASRRQENTEAFF; CDR3 DNA: TGTGCCAGCAGACGACAGGAGAACACTGAAGCTTTCTTT
D gene: .; clone size: .; J gene: TRBJ1-1; V gene: TRBV20-1; CDR3 protein: CSARGYLNTEAFF; CDR3 DNA: TGCAGTGCTCGGGGGTACCTGAACACTGAAGCTTTCTTT